This TCR beta chain was sequenced in a study of response to subunit inactivated influenza vaccine. MiXCR, run by TCRdb on the RT-PCR reads, gives a single entry per CDR3 protein. This table holds under 800,000 distinct CDR3 sequences, around 13% found once. In its sample, this clonotype was seen a few times. Its antigen is as yet unknown. General observations from the study: Each seasonal influenza vaccination recruits few new T cells, the authors suggested.

CDR3 length equals 13 residues. Germline CDR1 is MNHEY and CDR2 is SVGEGT. V was trimmed by 6 bases and J by 3 bases, leaving 12 bases between them. The sequenced sample was PBMCs from blood, obtained roughly 2 weeks before vaccination. The chain recombines TRBV6-2 or TRBV6-3 with TRBJ2-7; perhaps TRBD1 as D (5 bases). The origin of this receptor is a man aged 45-60 years who received an inactivated influenza vaccine. The CDR3, as DNA: TGTGCCAGCAGGAAAGACAGATACTACGAGCAGTACTTC. Its translation: CASRKDRYYEQYF.